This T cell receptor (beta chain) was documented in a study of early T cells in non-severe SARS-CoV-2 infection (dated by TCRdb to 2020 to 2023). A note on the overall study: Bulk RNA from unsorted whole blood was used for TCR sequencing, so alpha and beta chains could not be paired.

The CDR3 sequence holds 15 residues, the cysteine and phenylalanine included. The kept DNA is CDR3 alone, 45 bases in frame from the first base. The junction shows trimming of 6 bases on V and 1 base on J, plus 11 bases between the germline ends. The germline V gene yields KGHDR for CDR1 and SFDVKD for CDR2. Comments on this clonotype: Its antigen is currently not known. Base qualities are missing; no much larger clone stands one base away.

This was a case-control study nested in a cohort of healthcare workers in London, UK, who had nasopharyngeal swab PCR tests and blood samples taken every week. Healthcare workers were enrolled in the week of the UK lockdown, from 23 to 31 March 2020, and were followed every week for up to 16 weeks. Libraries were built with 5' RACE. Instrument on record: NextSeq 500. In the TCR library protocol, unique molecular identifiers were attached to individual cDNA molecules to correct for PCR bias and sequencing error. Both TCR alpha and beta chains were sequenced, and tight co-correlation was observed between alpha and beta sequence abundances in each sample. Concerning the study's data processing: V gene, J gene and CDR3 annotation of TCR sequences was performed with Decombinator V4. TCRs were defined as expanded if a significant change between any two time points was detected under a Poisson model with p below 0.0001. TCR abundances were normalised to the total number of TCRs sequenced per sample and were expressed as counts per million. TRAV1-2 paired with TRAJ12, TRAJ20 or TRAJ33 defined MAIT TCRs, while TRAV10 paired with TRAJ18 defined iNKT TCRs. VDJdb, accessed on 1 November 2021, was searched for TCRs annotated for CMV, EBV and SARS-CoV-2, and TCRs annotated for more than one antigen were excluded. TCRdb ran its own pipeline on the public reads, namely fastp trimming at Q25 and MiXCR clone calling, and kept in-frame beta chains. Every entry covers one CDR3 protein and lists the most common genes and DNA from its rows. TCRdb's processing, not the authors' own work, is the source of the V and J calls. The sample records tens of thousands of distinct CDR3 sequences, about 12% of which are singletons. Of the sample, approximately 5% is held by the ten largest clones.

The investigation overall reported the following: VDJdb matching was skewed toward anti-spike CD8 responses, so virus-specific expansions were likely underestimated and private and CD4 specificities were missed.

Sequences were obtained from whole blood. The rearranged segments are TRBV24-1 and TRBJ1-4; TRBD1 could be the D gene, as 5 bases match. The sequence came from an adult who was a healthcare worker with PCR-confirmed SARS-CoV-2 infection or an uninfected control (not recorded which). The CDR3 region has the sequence CATSPAGGTNEKLFF. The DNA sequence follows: TGTGCCACCAGTCCTGCCGGGGGAACTAATGAAAAACTGTTTTTT.